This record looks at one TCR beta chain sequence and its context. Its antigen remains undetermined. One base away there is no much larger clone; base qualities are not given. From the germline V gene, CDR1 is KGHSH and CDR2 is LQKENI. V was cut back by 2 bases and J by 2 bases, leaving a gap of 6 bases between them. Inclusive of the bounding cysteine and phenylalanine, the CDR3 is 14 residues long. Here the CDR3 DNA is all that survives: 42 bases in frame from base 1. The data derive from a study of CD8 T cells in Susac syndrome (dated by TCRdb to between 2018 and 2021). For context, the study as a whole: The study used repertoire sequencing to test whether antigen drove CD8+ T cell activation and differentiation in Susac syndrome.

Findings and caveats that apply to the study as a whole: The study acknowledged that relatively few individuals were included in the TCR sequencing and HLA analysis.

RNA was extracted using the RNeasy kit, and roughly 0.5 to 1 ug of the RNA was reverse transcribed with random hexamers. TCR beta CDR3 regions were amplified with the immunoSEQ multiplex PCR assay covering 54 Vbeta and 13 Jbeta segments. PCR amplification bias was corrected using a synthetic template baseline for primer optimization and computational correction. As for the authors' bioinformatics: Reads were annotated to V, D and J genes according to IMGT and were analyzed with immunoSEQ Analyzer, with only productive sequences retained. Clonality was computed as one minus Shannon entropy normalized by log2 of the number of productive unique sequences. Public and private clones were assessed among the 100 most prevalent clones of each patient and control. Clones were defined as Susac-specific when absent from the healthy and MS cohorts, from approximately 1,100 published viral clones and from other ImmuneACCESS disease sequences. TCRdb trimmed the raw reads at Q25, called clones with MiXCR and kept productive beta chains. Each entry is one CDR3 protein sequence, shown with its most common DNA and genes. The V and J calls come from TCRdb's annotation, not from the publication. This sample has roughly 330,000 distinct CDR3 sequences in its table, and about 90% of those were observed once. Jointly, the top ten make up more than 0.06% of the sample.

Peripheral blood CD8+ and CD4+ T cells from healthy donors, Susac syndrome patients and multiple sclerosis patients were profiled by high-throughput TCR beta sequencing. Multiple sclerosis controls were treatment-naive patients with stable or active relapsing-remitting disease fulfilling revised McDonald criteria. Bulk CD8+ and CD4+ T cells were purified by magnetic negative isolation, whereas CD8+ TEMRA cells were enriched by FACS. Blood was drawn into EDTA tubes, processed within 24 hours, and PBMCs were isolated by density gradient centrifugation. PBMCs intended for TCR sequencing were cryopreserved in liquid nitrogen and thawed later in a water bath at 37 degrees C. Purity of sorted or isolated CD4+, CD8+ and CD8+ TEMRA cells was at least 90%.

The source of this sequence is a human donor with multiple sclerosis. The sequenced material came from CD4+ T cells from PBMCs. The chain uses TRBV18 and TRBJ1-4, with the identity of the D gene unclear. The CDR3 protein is CASSPSGTNEKLFF. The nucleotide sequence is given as TGTGCCAGCTCACCATCCGGGACTAATGAAAAACTGTTTTTT.